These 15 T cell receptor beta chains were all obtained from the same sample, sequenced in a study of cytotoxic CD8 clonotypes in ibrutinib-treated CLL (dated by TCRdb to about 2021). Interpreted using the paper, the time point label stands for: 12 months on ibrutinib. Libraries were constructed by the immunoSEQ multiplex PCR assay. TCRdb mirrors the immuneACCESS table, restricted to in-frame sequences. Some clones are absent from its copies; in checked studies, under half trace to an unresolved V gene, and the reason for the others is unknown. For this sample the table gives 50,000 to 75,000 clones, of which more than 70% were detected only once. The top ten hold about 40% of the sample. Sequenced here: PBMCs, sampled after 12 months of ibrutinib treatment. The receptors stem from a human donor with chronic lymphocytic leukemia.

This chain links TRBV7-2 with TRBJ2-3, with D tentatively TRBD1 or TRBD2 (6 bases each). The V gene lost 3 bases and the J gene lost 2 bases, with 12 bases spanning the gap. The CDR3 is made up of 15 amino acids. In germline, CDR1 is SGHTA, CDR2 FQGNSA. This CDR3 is CASSFRGQNTDTQYF. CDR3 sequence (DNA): TGTGCCAGCAGCTTCCGGGGGCAGAACACAGATACGCAGTATTTT.

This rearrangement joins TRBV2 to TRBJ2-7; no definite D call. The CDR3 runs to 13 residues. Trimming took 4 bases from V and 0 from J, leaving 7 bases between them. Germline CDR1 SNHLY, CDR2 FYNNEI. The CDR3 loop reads CASSGRYSYEQYF. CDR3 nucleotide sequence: TGTGCCAGCAGTGGTCGGTACTCCTACGAGCAGTACTTC.

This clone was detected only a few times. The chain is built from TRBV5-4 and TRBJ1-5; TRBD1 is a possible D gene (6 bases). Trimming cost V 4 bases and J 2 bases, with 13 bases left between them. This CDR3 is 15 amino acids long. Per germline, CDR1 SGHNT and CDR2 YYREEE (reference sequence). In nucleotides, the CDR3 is TGTGCCAGCAGCGCGGGAGGGGGGCGCAATCAGCCCCAGCATTTT. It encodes CASSAGGGRNQPQHF.

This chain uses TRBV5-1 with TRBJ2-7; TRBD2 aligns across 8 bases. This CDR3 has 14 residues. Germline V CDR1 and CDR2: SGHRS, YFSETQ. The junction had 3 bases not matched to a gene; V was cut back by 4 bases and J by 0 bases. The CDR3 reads CASSPRGGSYEQYF. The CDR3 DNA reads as TGCGCCAGCAGCCCCCGGGGGGGCTCCTACGAGCAGTACTTC.

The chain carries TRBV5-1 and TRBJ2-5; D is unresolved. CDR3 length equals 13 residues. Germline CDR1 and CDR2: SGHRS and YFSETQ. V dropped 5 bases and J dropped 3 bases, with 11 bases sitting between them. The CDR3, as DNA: TGCGCCAGCAGGGTCGTGTTGGAAGAGACCCAGTACTTC. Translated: CASRVVLEETQYF.

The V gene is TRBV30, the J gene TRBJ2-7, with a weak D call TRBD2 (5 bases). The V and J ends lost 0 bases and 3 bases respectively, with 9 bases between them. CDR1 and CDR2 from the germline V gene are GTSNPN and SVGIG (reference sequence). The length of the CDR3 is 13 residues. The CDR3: CAWSVLGGYEQYF. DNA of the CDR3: TGTGCCTGGAGTGTACTTGGAGGCTACGAGCAGTACTTC.

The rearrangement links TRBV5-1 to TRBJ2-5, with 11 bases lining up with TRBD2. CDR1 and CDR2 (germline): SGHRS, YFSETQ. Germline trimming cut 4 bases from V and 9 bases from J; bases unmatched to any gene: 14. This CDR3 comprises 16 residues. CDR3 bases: TGCGCCAGCAGCAGCGATCCGGGACTAGCGGCCCAGGCCCAGTACTTC. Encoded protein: CASSSDPGLAAQAQYF.

CDR3 bases: TGCAGCGTTACCGGGACACCATCCTACGAGCAGTACTTC. Translated, it gives CSVTGTPSYEQYF. V is TRBV29-1 and J is TRBJ2-7, with D possibly TRBD1 on 6 matching bases. Per germline, CDR1 SQVTM and CDR2 ANQGSEA. With 5 bases removed from V and 1 base from J, the gap between germline ends came to 12 bases. CDR3 length: 13 residues.

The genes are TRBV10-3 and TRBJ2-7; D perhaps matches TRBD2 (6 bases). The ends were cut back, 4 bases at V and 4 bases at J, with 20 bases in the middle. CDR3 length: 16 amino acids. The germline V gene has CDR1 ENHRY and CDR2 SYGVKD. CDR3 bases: TGTGCCATCAGTGCCTTCGGCGAGCGGGCGGCATACGAGCAGTACTTC. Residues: CAISAFGERAAYEQYF.

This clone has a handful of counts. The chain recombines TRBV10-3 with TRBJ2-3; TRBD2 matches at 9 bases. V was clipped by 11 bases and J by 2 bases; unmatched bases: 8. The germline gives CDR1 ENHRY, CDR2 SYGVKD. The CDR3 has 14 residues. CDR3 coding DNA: TGTGCCTCAAGACTAGCGGCCAACACAGATACGCAGTATTTT. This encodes CASRLAANTDTQYF.

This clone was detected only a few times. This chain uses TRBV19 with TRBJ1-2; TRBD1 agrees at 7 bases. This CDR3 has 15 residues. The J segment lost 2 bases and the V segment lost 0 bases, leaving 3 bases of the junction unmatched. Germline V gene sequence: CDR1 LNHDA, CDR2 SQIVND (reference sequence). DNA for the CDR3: TGTGCCAGTAGTATAGATCTCAGGGGGAACTATGGCTACACCTTC. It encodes CASSIDLRGNYGYTF.

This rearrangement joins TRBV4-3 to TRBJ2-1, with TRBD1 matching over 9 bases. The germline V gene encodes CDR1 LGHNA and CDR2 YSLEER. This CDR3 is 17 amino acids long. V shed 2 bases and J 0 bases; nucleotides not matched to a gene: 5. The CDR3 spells CASSQITGGLSYNEQFF. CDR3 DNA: TGCGCCAGCAGCCAAATTACAGGGGGCCTCTCCTACAATGAGCAGTTCTTC.

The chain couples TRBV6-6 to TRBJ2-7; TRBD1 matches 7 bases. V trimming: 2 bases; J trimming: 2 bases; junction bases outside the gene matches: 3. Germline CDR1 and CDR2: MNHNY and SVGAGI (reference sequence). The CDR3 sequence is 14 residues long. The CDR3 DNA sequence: TGTGCCAGCAGTTACCGGACAGGTCCCTACGAGCAGTACTTC. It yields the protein CASSYRTGPYEQYF.

CDR3: CASSLGGQGWITEAFF. CDR3 DNA sequence: TGTGCCAGCAGTTTGGGGGGACAGGGGTGGATCACTGAAGCTTTCTTT. The chain is built from TRBV28 and TRBJ1-1; 10 bases line up with TRBD1. The V and J ends lost 3 bases and 4 bases, in that order; junction bases with no gene match: 8. This CDR3 spans 16 amino acids. CDR1 and CDR2 from the germline V gene are MDHEN and SYDVKM.

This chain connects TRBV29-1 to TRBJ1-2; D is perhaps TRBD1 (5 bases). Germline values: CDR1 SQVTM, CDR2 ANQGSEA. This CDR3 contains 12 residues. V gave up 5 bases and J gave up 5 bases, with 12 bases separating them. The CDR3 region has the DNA TGCAGCGTTCGTCAGGGTGGGTATGGCTACACCTTC. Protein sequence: CSVRQGGYGYTF.